This is a list of T cell receptor beta chains from one sample in a study of shared clonotypes between healthy human individuals. Repertoires were generated with immunoSEQ multiplex PCR, while TCRdb's copy carries only in-frame clones and drops some. The sample shows 2 million to 2.5 million clones, 93% of them seen only once. Sequenced material: naive CD4+ T cells from PBMCs. All receptors derive from a man aged 18 to 29 in good health. Some clones in this sample may be carry-over from other donors' samples. Each CDR3 is given with its conserved first and last residue. A D gene is named only where the DNA matches it firmly. Clone size is shown for a subset of rows, as once, few, many or a class of expanded clone.

clone size	V gene	CDR3 length	J gene	D gene	CDR3 protein	CDR3 DNA
NA	TRBV21-1	12	TRBJ1-2	NA	CASSPRGGGYTF	TGTGCCAGCAGCCCCAGGGGGGGTGGCTACACCTTC
once	TRBV28	15	TRBJ1-5	TRBD1	CASSYGTGGNQPQHF	TGTGCCAGCAGTTATGGGACAGGGGGCAATCAGCCCCAGCATTTT
NA	TRBV5-4	14	TRBJ2-7	NA	CASSLVSRGGEQYF	TGTGCCAGCAGCTTGGTATCCAGGGGGGGCGAGCAGTACTTC
NA	TRBV5-6	17	TRBJ1-5	TRBD1	CASSLGTGDSSNQPQHF	TGTGCCAGCAGCCTCGGGACAGGGGATTCAAGCAATCAGCCCCAGCATTTT
NA	TRBV9	13	TRBJ1-2	TRBD1	CASSQGQGYGYTF	TGTGCCAGCAGCCAGGGACAGGGTTATGGCTACACCTTC
once	TRBV7-3	13	TRBJ2-1	NA	CASRRQIGAEQFF	TGTGCCAGCAGGAGACAAATTGGGGCTGAGCAGTTCTTC
NA	TRBV18	16	TRBJ2-1	TRBD2	CASSPVAGADYNEQFF	TGTGCCAGCTCACCAGTCGCGGGAGCGGACTACAATGAGCAGTTCTTC
NA	TRBV19	16	TRBJ2-7	TRBD1	CASSPLSGQGYPEQYF	TGTGCCAGTAGTCCCCTTTCGGGACAGGGGTACCCCGAGCAGTACTTC
NA	TRBV2	11	TRBJ2-5	NA	CASKVRETQYF	TGTGCCAGCAAGGTTCGGGAGACCCAGTACTTC
NA	TRBV14	15	TRBJ2-7	NA	CASSQLAHRIGEQYF	TGTGCCAGCAGCCAACTAGCGCACCGAATTGGCGAGCAGTACTTC
NA	TRBV27	14	TRBJ2-7	TRBD1	CASSAGTEPYEQYF	TGTGCCAGCAGCGCCGGGACAGAGCCCTACGAGCAGTACTTC
NA	TRBV9	15	TRBJ1-1	TRBD1	CASSGGTGTNTEAFF	TGTGCCAGCAGCGGAGGGACAGGGACGAACACTGAAGCTTTCTTT
NA	TRBV5-6	15	TRBJ1-1	NA	CASSLRGGSDTEAFF	TGTGCCAGCAGCCTCCGGGGGGGATCTGACACTGAAGCTTTCTTT
NA	TRBV5-4	15	TRBJ2-1	NA	CASSLEVAGLNEQFF	TGTGCCAGCAGCTTGGAGGTGGCAGGGCTAAATGAGCAGTTCTTC
NA	TRBV21-1	13	TRBJ2-5	NA	CASSKVPGKTQYF	TGTGCCAGCAGCAAAGTCCCGGGGAAGACCCAGTACTTC
NA	TRBV4-1	16	TRBJ2-7	NA	CASSHAGTGASHEQYF	TGCGCCAGCAGCCACGCTGGGACCGGCGCATCCCACGAGCAGTACTTC
NA	TRBV7-2	13	TRBJ1-2	TRBD1	CASSFGTGAGYTF	TGTGCCAGCAGCTTCGGGACAGGAGCTGGCTACACCTTC
NA	TRBV14	15	TRBJ2-7	TRBD2	CASSQGTSGGYEQYF	TGTGCCAGCAGCCAAGGGACTAGCGGGGGATACGAGCAGTACTTC
NA	TRBV28	11	TRBJ2-5	NA	CATTGSGTQYF	TGTGCCACCACAGGGTCGGGGACCCAGTACTTC
NA	TRBV7-9	13	TRBJ1-3	NA	CASSRDAGSTIYF	TGTGCCAGCAGCCGGGACGCCGGATCCACCATATATTTT
NA	TRBV15	17	TRBJ1-3	NA	CATSRSRATGPQGTIYF	TGTGCCACCAGCAGAAGCAGGGCGACAGGACCCCAGGGCACCATATATTTT
NA	TRBV27	14	TRBJ2-7	NA	CASAGGSLFYEQYF	TGTGCCAGCGCAGGAGGGTCCCTATTCTACGAGCAGTACTTC
NA	TRBV19	15	TRBJ2-3	NA	CASSIRYRLQDTQYF	TGTGCCAGTAGTATACGGTATCGACTCCAAGATACGCAGTATTTT
NA	TRBV11-3	17	TRBJ2-3	NA	CASSPNWTSTSTDTQYF	TGTGCCAGCAGCCCCAACTGGACCTCTACTAGCACAGATACGCAGTATTTT
NA	TRBV28	15	TRBJ2-7	NA	CASSPARTDTYEQYF	TGTGCCAGCAGCCCCGCCCGGACGGACACCTACGAGCAGTACTTC
NA	TRBV18	14	TRBJ2-7	TRBD1	CASSPPGQTYEQYF	TGTGCCAGCTCACCACCGGGACAGACCTACGAGCAGTACTTC
NA	TRBV6-5	15	TRBJ2-7	NA	CASAQPGLNSYEQYF	TGTGCCAGCGCACAGCCGGGACTTAACTCCTACGAGCAGTACTTC
NA	TRBV18	20	TRBJ1-5	TRBD1	CASSRTLAGQGQGGNQPQHF	TGTGCCAGCTCCCGCACCCTCGCGGGACAGGGACAAGGGGGAAATCAGCCCCAGCATTTT
NA	TRBV15	17	TRBJ2-1	TRBD2	CATSRLTGGPGWNEQFF	TGTGCCACCAGCAGATTAACGGGAGGGCCTGGTTGGAATGAGCAGTTCTTC
NA	TRBV5-3	16	TRBJ1-5	NA	CARSFRGRSGNQPQHF	TGTGCCAGAAGCTTTCGCGGGAGGTCAGGGAATCAGCCCCAGCATTTT
NA	TRBV28	20	TRBJ2-3	TRBD1	CASSLTTNTPGQGARDTQYF	TGTGCCAGCAGTTTAACTACTAATACCCCGGGACAGGGGGCCCGGGATACGCAGTATTTT
few	TRBV7-2	14	TRBJ1-5	NA	CASNTGYSNQPQHF	TGTGCCAGCAACACAGGTTATAGCAATCAGCCCCAGCATTTT
once	TRBV5-1	14	TRBJ1-5	NA	CASSLAPGYQPQHF	TGCGCCAGCAGCTTGGCCCCGGGTTATCAGCCCCAGCATTTT
NA	TRBV28	16	TRBJ1-5	NA	CASSPRGEGKDQPQHF	TGTGCCAGCAGTCCCCGGGGGGAAGGGAAGGATCAGCCCCAGCATTTT
NA	TRBV29-1	12	TRBJ2-5	TRBD2	CSVLAGKETQYF	TGCAGCGTTCTAGCGGGAAAGGAGACCCAGTACTTC
NA	TRBV6-1	15	TRBJ2-7	TRBD1	CASSAWTGGGYEQYF	TGTGCCAGCAGTGCCTGGACAGGGGGCGGCTACGAGCAGTACTTC
NA	TRBV2	14	TRBJ2-7	NA	CASTMPGVVYEQYF	TGTGCCAGCACTATGCCGGGAGTAGTGTACGAGCAGTACTTC
once	TRBV19	13	TRBJ1-2	TRBD1	CASSIAGGGGYTF	TGTGCCAGTAGTATAGCAGGGGGTGGTGGCTACACCTTC
NA	TRBV7-9	14	TRBJ2-7	NA	CASSVDSRAGEQYF	TGTGCCAGCAGCGTGGATTCCAGGGCAGGCGAGCAGTACTTC
NA	TRBV5-6	14	TRBJ2-5	NA	CASSGSGLGETQYF	TGTGCCAGCAGCGGATCAGGGTTGGGGGAGACCCAGTACTTC
NA	TRBV5-4	15	TRBJ2-5	NA	CASSFGGNVQETQYF	TGTGCCAGCAGCTTTGGCGGGAATGTCCAAGAGACCCAGTACTTC
once	TRBV5-6	16	TRBJ2-2	TRBD1	CASSLVFGQGPGELFF	TGTGCCAGCAGCTTGGTATTCGGACAGGGACCCGGGGAGCTGTTTTTT